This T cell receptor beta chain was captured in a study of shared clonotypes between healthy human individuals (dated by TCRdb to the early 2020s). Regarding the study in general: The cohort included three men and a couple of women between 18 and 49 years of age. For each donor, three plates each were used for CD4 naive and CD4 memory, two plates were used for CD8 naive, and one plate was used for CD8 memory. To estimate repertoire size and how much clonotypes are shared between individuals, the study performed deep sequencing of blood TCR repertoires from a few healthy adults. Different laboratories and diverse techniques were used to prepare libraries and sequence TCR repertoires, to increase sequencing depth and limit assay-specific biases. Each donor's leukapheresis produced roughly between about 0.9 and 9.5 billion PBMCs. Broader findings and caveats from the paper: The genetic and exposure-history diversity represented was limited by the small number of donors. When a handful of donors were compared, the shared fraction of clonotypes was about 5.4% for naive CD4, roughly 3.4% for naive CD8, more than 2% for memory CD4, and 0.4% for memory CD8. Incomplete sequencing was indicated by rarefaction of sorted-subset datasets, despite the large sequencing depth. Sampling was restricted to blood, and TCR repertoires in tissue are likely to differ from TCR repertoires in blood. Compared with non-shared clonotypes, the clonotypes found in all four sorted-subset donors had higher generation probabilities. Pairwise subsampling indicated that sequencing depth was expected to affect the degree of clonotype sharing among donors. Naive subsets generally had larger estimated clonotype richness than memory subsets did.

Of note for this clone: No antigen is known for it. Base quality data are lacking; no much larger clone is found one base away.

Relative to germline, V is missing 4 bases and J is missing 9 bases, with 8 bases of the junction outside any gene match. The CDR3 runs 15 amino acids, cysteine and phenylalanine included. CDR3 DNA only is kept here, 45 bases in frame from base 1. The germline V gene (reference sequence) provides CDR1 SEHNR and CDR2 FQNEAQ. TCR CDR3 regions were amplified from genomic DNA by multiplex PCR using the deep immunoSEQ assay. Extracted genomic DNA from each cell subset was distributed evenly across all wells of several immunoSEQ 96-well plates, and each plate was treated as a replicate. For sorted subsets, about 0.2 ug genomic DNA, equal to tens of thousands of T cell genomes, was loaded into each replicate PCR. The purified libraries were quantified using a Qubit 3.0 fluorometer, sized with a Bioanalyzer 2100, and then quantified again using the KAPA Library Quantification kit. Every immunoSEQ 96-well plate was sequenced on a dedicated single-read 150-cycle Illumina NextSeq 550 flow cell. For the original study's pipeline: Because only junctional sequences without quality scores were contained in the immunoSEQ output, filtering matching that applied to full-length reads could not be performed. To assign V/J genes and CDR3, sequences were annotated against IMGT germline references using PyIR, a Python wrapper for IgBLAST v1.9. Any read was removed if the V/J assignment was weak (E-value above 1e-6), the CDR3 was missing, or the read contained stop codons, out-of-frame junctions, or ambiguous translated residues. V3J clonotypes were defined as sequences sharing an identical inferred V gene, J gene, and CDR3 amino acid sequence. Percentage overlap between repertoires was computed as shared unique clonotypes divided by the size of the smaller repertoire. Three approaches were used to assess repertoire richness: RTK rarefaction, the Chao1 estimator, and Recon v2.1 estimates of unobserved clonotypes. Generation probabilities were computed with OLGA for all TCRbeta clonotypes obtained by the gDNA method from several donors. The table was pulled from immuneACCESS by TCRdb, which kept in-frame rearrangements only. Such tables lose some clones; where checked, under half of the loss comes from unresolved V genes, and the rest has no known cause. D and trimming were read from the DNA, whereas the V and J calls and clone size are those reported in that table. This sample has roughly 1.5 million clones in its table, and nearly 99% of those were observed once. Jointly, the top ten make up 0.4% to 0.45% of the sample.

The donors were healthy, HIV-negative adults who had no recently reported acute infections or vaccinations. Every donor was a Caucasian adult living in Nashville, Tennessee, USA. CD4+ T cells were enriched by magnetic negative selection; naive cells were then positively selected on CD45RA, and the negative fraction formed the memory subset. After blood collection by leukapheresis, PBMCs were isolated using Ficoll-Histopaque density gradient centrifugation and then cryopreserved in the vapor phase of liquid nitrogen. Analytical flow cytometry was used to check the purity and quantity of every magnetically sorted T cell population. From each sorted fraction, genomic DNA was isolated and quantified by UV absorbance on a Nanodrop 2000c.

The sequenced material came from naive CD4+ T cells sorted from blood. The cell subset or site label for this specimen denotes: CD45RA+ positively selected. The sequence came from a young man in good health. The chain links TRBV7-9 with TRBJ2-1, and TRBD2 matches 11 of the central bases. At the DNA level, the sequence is TGTGCCAGCAGCTCCATAGCGGGAGGGCCTCTTGAGCAGTTCTTC. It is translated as CASSSIAGGPLEQFF.